This TCR beta chain was identified during a study of blood T cell repertoires in COVID-19 (dated by TCRdb to the early 2020s). Describing the broader study: Samples covering the acute and convalescent phases of COVID-19 were provided by collaborators in the United States, Italy and Spain. The material from the prospective study consisted of cDNA or gDNA derived from T cells, B-cell-depleted T cells, or PBMCs. Deeply sampled blood TCRbeta repertoires from subjects exposed to, actively infected with, or recovered from COVID-19 were included in the dataset. A freely available public database, intended as a resource for researchers studying the immune response to SARS-CoV-2, is where the repertoires were released. The samples were drawn from two sources: the first 160 participants of the ongoing ImmuneRACE study, and over 950 subjects contributed by 6 global collaborators. Nearly every sample came with metadata listing a de-identified subject ID, COVID-19 status, age in years and sex. Where available, HLA class I and class II types were taken from metadata supplied by the sample provider and were not determined by assay-based typing.

This clone was seen a handful of times. Its antigen has not been determined. No qualities accompany the bases; no much larger clone lies one base away. The collaborating institutions used their own protocols to collect whole blood in K2EDTA tubes. For TCRbeta analysis, collaborator samples were shipped as frozen whole blood, as isolated PBMCs, or as DNA extracted from either sample type. Reading from cysteine to phenylalanine, the CDR3 counts 14 amino acids. CDR3 DNA only is kept here, 42 bases in frame from base 1. At the junction V is shortened by 2 bases and J by 7 bases, with 14 bases in between. CDR1 ENHRY and CDR2 SYGVKD are derived from the germline V gene. The immunoSEQ Assay, a bias-controlled multiplex PCR, was used to amplify TCRbeta CDR3 regions from genomic DNA. In the original analysis: The number of nucleated cells in each sample was estimated from the amplification of reference gene primers within the assay. Sequence reads were collapsed and filtered to measure the absolute abundance of every unique TCRbeta CDR3 rearrangement. Productive Simpson clonality was computed per sample as the square root of Simpson's diversity index over productive rearrangements. TCRdb took this table from immuneACCESS and kept in-frame rearrangements with V and J called. Such tables lack part of the clones; where checked against another copy, unresolved V genes explain under half of the gap, and the rest is unexplained. Clone size and the V and J calls come from that table; the DNA yielded D and trimming. This sample comprises more than 200,000 clones, over 75% of them detected only once. In total, the top ten clones hold 7.9% of the sample.

The investigation overall reported the following: Clinical and demographic metadata were provided uncurated, with the amount varying by source and participant.

The V and J segments used are TRBV10-3 and TRBJ1-2; the D gene is unclear. The source of this sequence is a woman older than 75 with acute or convalescent COVID-19. Material for sequencing was peripheral blood. The DNA sequence reads TGTGCCATCAGTGAGGGTAGTACAGTGAGTGGCTACACCTTC. Its translation reads: CAISEGSTVSGYTF.